This T cell receptor beta chain comes out of a study of blood T cell repertoires in COVID-19. Looking at the study overall: Acute and convalescent COVID-19 specimens originated in the United States, Italy and Spain.

The CDR3 is 14 amino acids. Germline CDR1 and CDR2: ENHRY and SYGVKD. V lost 5 bases, J lost 7 bases, and 12 bases lay in between. Under the authors' procedure: Reference gene primer amplification gave estimated nucleated cell counts. Assay: immunoSEQ multiplex PCR; the TCRdb copy retains only in-frame clones and omits some. V and J calls and clone size come straight from that table; D and trimming were deduced from the DNA. The sample includes approximately 450,000 clones, around 89% seen only once; the top ten take approximately 4.3%. This TCR derives from a woman in her 30s with acute or convalescent COVID-19. The chain is built from TRBV10-3 and TRBJ1-6; D is possibly TRBD1 (6 bases). The sample consisted of peripheral blood. CDR3 in amino acids: CAISLTTGNSPLHF. The CDR3 DNA follows: TGTGCCATCAGTCTCACTACAGGGAATTCACCCCTCCACTTT.